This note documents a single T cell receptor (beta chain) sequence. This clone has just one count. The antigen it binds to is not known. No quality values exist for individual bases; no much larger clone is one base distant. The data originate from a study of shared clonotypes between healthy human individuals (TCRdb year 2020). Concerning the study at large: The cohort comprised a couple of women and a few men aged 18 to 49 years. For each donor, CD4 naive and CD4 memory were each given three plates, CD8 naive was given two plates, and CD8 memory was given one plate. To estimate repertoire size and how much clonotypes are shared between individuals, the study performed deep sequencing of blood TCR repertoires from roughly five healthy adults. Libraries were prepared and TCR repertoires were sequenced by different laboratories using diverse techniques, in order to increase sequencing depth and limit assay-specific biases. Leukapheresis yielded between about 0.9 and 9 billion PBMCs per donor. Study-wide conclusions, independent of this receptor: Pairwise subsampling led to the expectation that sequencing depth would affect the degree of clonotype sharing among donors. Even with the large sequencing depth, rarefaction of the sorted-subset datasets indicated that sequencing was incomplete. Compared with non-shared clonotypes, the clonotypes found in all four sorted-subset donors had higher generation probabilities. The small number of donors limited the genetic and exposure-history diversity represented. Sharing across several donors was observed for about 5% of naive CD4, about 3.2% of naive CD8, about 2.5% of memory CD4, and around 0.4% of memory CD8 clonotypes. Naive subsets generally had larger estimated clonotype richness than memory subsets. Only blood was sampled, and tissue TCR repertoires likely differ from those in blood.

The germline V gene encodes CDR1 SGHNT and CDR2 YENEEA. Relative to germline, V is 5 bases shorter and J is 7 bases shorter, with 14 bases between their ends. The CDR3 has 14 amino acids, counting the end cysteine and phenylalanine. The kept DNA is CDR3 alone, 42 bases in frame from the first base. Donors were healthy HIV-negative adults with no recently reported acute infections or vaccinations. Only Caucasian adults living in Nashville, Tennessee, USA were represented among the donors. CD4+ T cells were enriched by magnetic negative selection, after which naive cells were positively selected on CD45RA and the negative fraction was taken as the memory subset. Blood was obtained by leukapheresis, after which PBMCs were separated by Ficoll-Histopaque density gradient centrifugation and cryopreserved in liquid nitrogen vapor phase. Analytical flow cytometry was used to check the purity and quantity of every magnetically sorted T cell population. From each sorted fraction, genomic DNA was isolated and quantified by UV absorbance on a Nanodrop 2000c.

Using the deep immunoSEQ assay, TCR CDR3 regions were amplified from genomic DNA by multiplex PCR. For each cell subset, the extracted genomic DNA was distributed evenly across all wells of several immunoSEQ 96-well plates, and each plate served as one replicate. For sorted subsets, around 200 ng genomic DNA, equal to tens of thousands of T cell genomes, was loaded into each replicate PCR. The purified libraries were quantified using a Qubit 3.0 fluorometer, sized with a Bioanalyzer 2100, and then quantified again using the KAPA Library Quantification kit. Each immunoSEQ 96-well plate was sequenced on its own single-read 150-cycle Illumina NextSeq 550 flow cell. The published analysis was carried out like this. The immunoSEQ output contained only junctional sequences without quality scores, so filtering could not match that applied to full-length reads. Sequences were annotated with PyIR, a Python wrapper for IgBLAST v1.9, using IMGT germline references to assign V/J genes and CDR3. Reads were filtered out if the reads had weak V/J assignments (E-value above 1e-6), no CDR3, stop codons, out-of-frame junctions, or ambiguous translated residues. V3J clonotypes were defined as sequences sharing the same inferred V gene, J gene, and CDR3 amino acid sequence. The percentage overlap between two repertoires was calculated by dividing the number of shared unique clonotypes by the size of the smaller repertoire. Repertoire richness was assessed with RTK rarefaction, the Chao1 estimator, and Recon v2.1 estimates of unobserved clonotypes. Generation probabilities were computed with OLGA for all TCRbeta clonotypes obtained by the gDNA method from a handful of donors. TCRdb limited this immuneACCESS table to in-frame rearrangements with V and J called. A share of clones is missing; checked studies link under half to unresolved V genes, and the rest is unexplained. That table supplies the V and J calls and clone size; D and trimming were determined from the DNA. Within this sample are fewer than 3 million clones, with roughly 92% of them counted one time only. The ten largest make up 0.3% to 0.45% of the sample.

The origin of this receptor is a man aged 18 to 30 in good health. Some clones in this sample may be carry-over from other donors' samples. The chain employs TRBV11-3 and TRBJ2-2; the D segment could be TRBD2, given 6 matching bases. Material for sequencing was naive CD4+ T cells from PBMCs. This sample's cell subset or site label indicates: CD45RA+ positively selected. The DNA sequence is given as TGTGCCAGCAGCCCAACGGGGACTGTCGGGGAGCTGTTTTTT. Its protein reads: CASSPTGTVGELFF.